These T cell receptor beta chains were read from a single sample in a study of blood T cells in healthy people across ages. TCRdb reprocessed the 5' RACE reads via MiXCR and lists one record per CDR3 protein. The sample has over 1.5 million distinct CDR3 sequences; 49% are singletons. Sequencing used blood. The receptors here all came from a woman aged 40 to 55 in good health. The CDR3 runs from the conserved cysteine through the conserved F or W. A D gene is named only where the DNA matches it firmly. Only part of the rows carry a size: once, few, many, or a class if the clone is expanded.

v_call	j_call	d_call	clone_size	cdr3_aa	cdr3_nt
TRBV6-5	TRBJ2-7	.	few	CASSSQGGSSYEQYF	TGTGCCAGCAGTTCCCAGGGGGGTAGCAGTTACGAGCAGTACTTC
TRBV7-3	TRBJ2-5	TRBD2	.	CASSSLAAGFGETQYF	TGTGCCAGCAGCTCGCTAGCGGCGGGGTTCGGAGAGACCCAGTACTTC
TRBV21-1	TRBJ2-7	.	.	CASSKGRAGNHEQYF	TGTGCCAGCAGCAAAGGTCGGGCAGGAAACCACGAGCAGTACTTC
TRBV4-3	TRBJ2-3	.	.	CASSQEGETDTQYF	TGCGCCAGCAGCCAAGAGGGGGAAACAGATACGCAGTATTTT
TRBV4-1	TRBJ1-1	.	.	CASSQGHGGAATAFF	TGCGCCAGCAGCCAAGGGCACGGGGGCGCGGCAACGGCTTTCTTT
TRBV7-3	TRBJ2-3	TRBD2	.	CASSLIAGETDTQYF	TGTGCCAGCAGCTTAATAGCGGGGGAGACAGATACGCAGTATTTT
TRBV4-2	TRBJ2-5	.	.	CASSQGPEETQYF	TGTGCCAGCAGCCAAGGCCCGGAGGAGACCCAGTACTTC
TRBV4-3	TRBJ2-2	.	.	CASSQDAHNTGELFF	TGCGCCAGCAGCCAAGATGCCCATAACACCGGGGAGCTGTTTTTT
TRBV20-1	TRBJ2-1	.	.	CSAVADGFNEQFF	TGCAGTGCTGTAGCGGACGGATTCAATGAGCAGTTCTTC
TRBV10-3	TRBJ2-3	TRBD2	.	CAIRPGLAGVFTDTQYF	TGTGCCATCAGACCCGGACTAGCGGGGGTTTTCACAGATACGCAGTATTTT